This paragraph covers one T cell receptor beta chain sequence. The CDR3 runs 14 residues. Germline V gene lookup returns CDR1 MNHEY and CDR2 SVGAGI. Trimming cost V 0 bases and J 6 bases, with 9 bases left between them. The data are from a study of glioma-infiltrating T cells after dendritic cell vaccination. Study as a whole: Between the early 2000s and the early 2010s, patients got autologous tumor lysate-pulsed dendritic cell vaccines.

TCRdb's copy holds only in-frame clones and misses some; the assay was immunoSEQ multiplex PCR. In the table there are about 30,000 clones, 90% to 95% of which are singletons. The sequence derives from a human donor with glioblastoma. The sequencing here drew on blood, taken before dendritic cell vaccination. The J gene is TRBJ1-5, the V gene TRBV6-5; D unclear. Written as DNA, the CDR3 is TGTGCCAGCAGTTACTCGAACGGGGTTCAGCCCCAGCATTTT. Protein product: CASSYSNGVQPQHF.